These 23 T cell receptor beta chains were all obtained from the same sample, sequenced in a study of shared clonotypes between healthy human individuals. Naive CD8 cells lacked CD45RO, underwent positive selection for CCR7 and left out terminally differentiated effector memory CD45RA+ cells. The method was immunoSEQ multiplex PCR; TCRdb's version includes in-frame clones alone and lacks a portion of them. This table has 550,000 to 750,000 clones, around 92% appearing once. The sequenced sample consisted of naive CD8+ T cells sorted from blood. The receptors shown here come from a man aged 25-45 years in good health.

V is TRBV7-9 and J is TRBJ2-7; 10 nucleotides line up with TRBD1. V shed 2 bases and J 5 bases; nucleotides not matched to a gene: 9. The CDR3 is made up of 16 amino acids. Germline V gene data show CDR1 as SEHNR and CDR2 as FQNEAQ (reference sequence). The CDR3 sequence: CASSLPRDRGSHEQYF. CDR3 DNA: TGTGCCAGCAGCTTACCCCGGGACAGGGGTTCCCACGAGCAGTACTTC.

The J gene is TRBJ2-1, the V gene TRBV5-4; D is unresolved. The germline CDR1 and CDR2 sequences are SGHNT and YYREEE (reference sequence). The CDR3 has 13 amino acids. Trimming pared 0 bases from V and 8 bases from J, leaving 9 bases between. DNA of the CDR3: TGTGCCAGCAGCTTGGAACCCCATCATGAGCAGTTCTTC. It codes for CASSLEPHHEQFF.

This clone was counted a single time. This rearrangement joins TRBV5-6 to TRBJ2-7, with 8 bases matching TRBD2. The V gene end was trimmed by 3 bases and the J gene end by 3 bases; junction bases not matched to a gene: 11. Germline lookup yields CDR1 SGHDT and CDR2 YYEEEE. The CDR3 extends over 16 amino acids. The CDR3: CASSSLLAGILYEQYF. The CDR3 DNA is TGTGCCAGCAGCTCCCTCTTAGCGGGAATTCTCTACGAGCAGTACTTC.

The V and J genes are TRBV29-1 and TRBJ2-7; the match to TRBD1 covers 10 bases. V was clipped by 3 bases and J by 3 bases; unmatched bases: 8. CDR3 length: 15 residues. Germline CDR1 and CDR2: SQVTM and ANQGSEA. CDR3 sequence: CSVEEDRGSIYEQYF. Written as DNA, the CDR3 is TGCAGCGTTGAGGAGGACAGGGGGTCTATCTACGAGCAGTACTTC.

This clone appeared a single time. This rearrangement joins TRBV6-6 to TRBJ2-3; TRBD2 agrees at 7 bases. The length of the CDR3 is 14 residues. Per the germline V gene, CDR1 is MNHNY and CDR2 is SVGAGI (reference sequence). J gave up 3 bases and V 4 bases, and 4 bases lay outside the gene matches. In DNA, the CDR3 is TGTGCCAGCAGTTCTCGACTAGCAACAGATACGCAGTATTTT. Protein product: CASSSRLATDTQYF.

The rearrangement uses TRBV27 and TRBJ2-1, with 12 bases aligning to TRBD1. V lost 3 bases to trimming and J lost 7 bases; unmatched junction nucleotides: 4. The germline gives CDR1 MNHEY, CDR2 SMNVEV (reference sequence). The CDR3 extends over 15 amino acids. CDR3 amino acids: CASSFGTGGLNEQFF. The CDR3 nucleotides are TGTGCCAGCAGTTTCGGGACAGGGGGCTTAAATGAGCAGTTCTTC.

The CDR3 DNA follows: TGTGCCAGTAACCCACGCGGGGGGCAGAACACTGAAGCTTTCTTT. This codes for CASNPRGGQNTEAFF. V and J are TRBV19 and TRBJ1-1, with D possibly TRBD1 on 6 matching bases. Trimming shortened V by 7 bases and J by 1 base, and 16 bases separated the two germline ends. Germline CDR1 and CDR2: LNHDA and SQIVND (reference sequence). The CDR3 contains 15 residues.

This rearrangement joins TRBV9 to TRBJ1-2; D ambiguous. The CDR3 loop spans 15 amino acids. Germline V gene data show CDR1 as SGDLS and CDR2 as YYNGEE. V lost 0 bases, J lost 6 bases, and 15 bases lay in between. This CDR3 reads CASSVEDFGGDGYTF. The CDR3 DNA is TGTGCCAGCAGCGTAGAGGACTTCGGAGGAGATGGCTACACCTTC.

The chain is built from TRBV18 and TRBJ2-5; D is possibly TRBD1 or TRBD2 (5 bases each). This CDR3 spans 16 amino acids. V was shortened by 5 bases and J by 3 bases, with 19 bases between the two germline ends. Germline V lookup: CDR1 KGHSH, CDR2 LQKENI. In DNA form, the CDR3 reads TGTGCCAGCTCAGCCTCCGGGACGGGGTCGGAAGAGACCCAGTACTTC. Protein: CASSASGTGSEETQYF.

On this clone itself: Additional DNA sequences in this sample encode the identical CDR3. This rearrangement joins TRBV30 to TRBJ2-3, with 8 nucleotides matching TRBD1. The CDR3 has 15 residues. Trimming cost V 3 bases and J 0 bases; bases outside gene matches: 5. From germline, CDR1 is GTSNPN and CDR2 SVGIG (reference sequence). The DNA for the CDR3 is TGTGCCTGGAGCGTCGGGACAGGCAGCACAGATACGCAGTATTTT. Translation: CAWSVGTGSTDTQYF.

This clone was observed once. The chain links TRBV27 to TRBJ2-1, with TRBD2 identical over 8 bases. The CDR3 consists of 15 residues. Germline V CDR1 and CDR2: MNHEY, SMNVEV (reference sequence). Losses at the gene ends were 6 bases for V and 3 bases for J; bases not matched to a gene: 7. The CDR3 DNA sequence: TGTGCCAGCAGCAAGGGACTAGAACTCTACAATGAGCAGTTCTTC. Its translation: CASSKGLELYNEQFF.

The gene calls are TRBV14 and TRBJ2-1; 8 nucleotides line up with TRBD2. This CDR3 region has 18 residues. CDR1 SGHDN and CDR2 FVKESK come from the germline V gene. The trim removed 4 bases at V and 2 bases at J, leaving 13 bases unmatched. The CDR3 nucleotides read TGTGCCAGCAGCCTCCAAGGTGCCTTTAGCGGGACCTACAATGAGCAGTTCTTC. Residues: CASSLQGAFSGTYNEQFF.

The chain joins TRBV11-1 to TRBJ2-7; D is undetermined. V was cut by 1 base and J by 2 bases, with 12 bases left in between. Germline V lookup: CDR1 SGHAT, CDR2 FQDESV (reference sequence). CDR3 size: 15 residues. Here the CDR3 DNA reads TGTGCCAGCAGCTTAGTCCCGGGCAACCCCTACGAGCAGTACTTC. It specifies CASSLVPGNPYEQYF.

Here the CDR3 reads CASSLGLAGGRETQYF. The CDR3 coding sequence is TGTGCCAGCAGCTTAGGACTAGCGGGAGGGCGGGAGACCCAGTACTTC. The chain employs TRBV28 and TRBJ2-5, with TRBD2 identical over 15 bases. The CDR3 is 16 residues long. Germline CDR1 MDHEN, CDR2 SYDVKM. V gave up 6 bases and J gave up 5 bases; unmatched junction bases: 7.

The rearrangement joins TRBV29-1 to TRBJ2-7; 8 bases are a match to TRBD1. V dropped 7 bases and J dropped 1; count of bases not matched to a gene: 6. There are 13 residues in the CDR3. The V gene's germline CDR1 is SQVTM and CDR2 ANQGSEA. The CDR3 region is CSAHGTGSYEQYF. The CDR3 nucleotides read TGCAGCGCCCACGGGACAGGTTCCTACGAGCAGTACTTC.

The V and J genes are TRBV27 and TRBJ2-1; D might be TRBD2 (6 bases). Germline CDR1 MNHEY, CDR2 SMNVEV (reference sequence). The V end lost 3 bases, the J end lost 8 bases, and 14 bases lay between the germline ends. The CDR3 runs 14 residues. Written as DNA, the CDR3 is TGTGCCAGCAGTTTTTCGGGAGTATTTGATGAGCAGTTCTTC. This translates into CASSFSGVFDEQFF.

The J gene is TRBJ2-2, the V gene TRBV11-2, with D hard to call. Between the trimmed V and J ends, which lost 1 base and 4 bases, there was a span of 16 bases. Germline loops: CDR1 SGHAT, CDR2 FQNNGV. The CDR3 is 17 residues long. Here the CDR3 reads CASSLALPVSATGELFF. The CDR3 nucleotides read TGTGCCAGCAGCTTAGCTTTACCAGTCTCCGCCACCGGGGAGCTGTTTTTT.

V is TRBV27 and J is TRBJ1-4, with TRBD1 as a possible D gene (5 bases). V lost 4 bases, J lost 3 bases, and 12 bases lay in between. Germline V CDR1 and CDR2: MNHEY, SMNVEV (reference sequence). This CDR3 comprises 15 residues. The CDR3 DNA is TGTGCCAGCAGTTCCTACAGGACTGCTAATGAAAAACTGTTTTTT. Protein sequence: CASSSYRTANEKLFF.

Here the CDR3 DNA reads TGTGCCAGCAGCTTAGAACCTGCAACTAATGAAAAACTGTTTTTT. Its translation is CASSLEPATNEKLFF. This chain joins TRBV11-2 and TRBJ1-4; D is uncertain. The CDR3 loop spans 15 amino acids. Germline values: CDR1 SGHAT, CDR2 FQNNGV. Trimming removed 0 bases from V and 0 bases from J, with 5 bases in between.

This CDR3 is CASSPPSGNTIYF. CDR3 nucleotide sequence: TGTGCCAGCAGCCCACCCTCTGGAAACACCATATATTTT. V and J are TRBV7-9 and TRBJ1-3, with D uncertain. Germline V gene sequence: CDR1 SEHNR, CDR2 FQNEAQ (reference sequence). V lost 5 bases and J 0 bases, leaving 5 bases between the germline ends. CDR3 size: 13 residues.

V gene TRBV27 combines with J gene TRBJ2-7, with D perhaps TRBD1 (5 bases). Germline values: CDR1 MNHEY, CDR2 SMNVEV (reference sequence). The CDR3 spans 14 residues. Trimming shortened V by 3 bases and J by 3 bases, and 12 bases separated the two germline ends. The chain's CDR3 is CASSLGREDYEQYF. Here the CDR3 DNA reads TGTGCCAGCAGTTTGGGCAGGGAAGACTACGAGCAGTACTTC.

The J gene is TRBJ2-7, the V gene TRBV13; 9 bases align to TRBD2. CDR1 and CDR2 from the germline V gene are PRHDT and FYEKMQ (reference sequence). J was trimmed by 0 bases and V by 0 bases; bases with no gene match: 0. This CDR3 has 15 amino acids. In DNA form, the CDR3 reads TGTGCCAGCAGCTTAGGTAGCGGGAGCTCCTACGAGCAGTACTTC. Residues: CASSLGSGSSYEQYF.

The chain combines TRBV6-5 with TRBJ1-5; tentative D call: TRBD1 (6 bases). V lost 6 bases and J lost 4, with 16 bases in between. The CDR3 covers 15 residues. Germline CDR1 MNHEY, CDR2 SVGAGI. The CDR3 spells CASRKYREGNQPQHF. Here the CDR3 DNA reads TGTGCCAGCAGGAAATACAGGGAAGGAAATCAGCCCCAGCATTTT.